The 21 T cell receptor beta chains below were found in one sample sequenced in a study of beta chain features in type 1 diabetes. The study reverse transcribed the entire isolated RNA, so it sequenced expressed TCRB transcripts. This table comes from immunoSEQ multiplex PCR, and its TCRdb copy is limited to in-frame clones, with some not included. The table lists 970,000 or so clones, 17% of them singletons. Sequencing was performed on naive CD4+ T cells from blood. These receptors originate from a woman aged 18-30 years in good health.

The V gene is TRBV6-5, the J gene TRBJ1-1; D unresolved. CDR1 is MNHEY, CDR2 SVGAGI, per germline. Trimming took 4 bases from V and 5 from J, leaving 8 bases between them. The CDR3 spans 12 residues. The CDR3 DNA follows: TGTGCCAGCAGTTCCCCTGGGACTGAAGCTTTCTTT. This gives the protein CASSSPGTEAFF.

The chain is built from TRBV6-1 and TRBJ2-1, with D perhaps matching TRBD1 or TRBD2 (5 bases each). From germline, CDR1 is MNHNS and CDR2 SASEGT. The CDR3 extends over 13 amino acids. V was shortened by 9 bases and J by 8 bases, with 17 bases between the two germline ends. CDR3 DNA sequence: TGTGCCAGTCAGGGACCTTCGAGGGATGAGCAGTTCTTC. Protein product: CASQGPSRDEQFF.

This clone was seen a few times. J is TRBJ2-3 and V is TRBV9; no clear D gene. The V end lost 4 bases, the J end lost 0 bases, and 9 bases lay between the germline ends. The CDR3 extends over 14 amino acids. Germline-derived CDR1 and CDR2 are SGDLS and YYNGEE. CDR3 DNA: TGTGCCAGCAGCTTCTCTCCTAGCACAGATACGCAGTATTTT. Its protein product is CASSFSPSTDTQYF.

The sample holds a few counts of this clone. J is TRBJ2-1 and V is TRBV5-1, with 7 bases that match TRBD2. The CDR3 is 15 amino acids. After removal of 4 bases from V and 4 bases from J, the junction contained 8 bases not matched to a gene. Germline V gene data show CDR1 as SGHRS and CDR2 as YFSETQ. CDR3 bases: TGCGCCAGCAGCGGTACGGGGACTAATTACAATGAGCAGTTCTTC. It is translated as CASSGTGTNYNEQFF. The full variable domain, in which reference TRBV5-1 and TRBJ2-1 provide the parts outside the CDR3, is KAGVTQTPRYLIKTRGQQVTLSCSPISGHRSVSWYQQTPGQGLQFLFEYFSETQRNKGNFPGRFSGRQFSNSRSEMNVSTLELGDSALYLCASSGTGTNYNEQFFGPGTRLTVL.

This clone was found a few times. This sequence joins TRBV4-2 and TRBJ2-1; D is undetermined. CDR1 LGHNA and CDR2 YNFKEQ come from the germline V gene. With 1 base removed from V and 6 bases from J, the gap between germline ends came to 10 bases. The CDR3 has 14 residues. The CDR3 spells CASSQGGSTNEQFF. DNA for the CDR3: TGTGCCAGCAGCCAAGGAGGAAGCACCAATGAGCAGTTCTTC.

This clone was recorded a few times. This chain connects TRBV6-5 to TRBJ2-7; a possible D gene is TRBD1 (5 bases). Germline lookup yields CDR1 MNHEY and CDR2 SVGAGI. This CDR3 has 14 residues. The germline V and J ends were trimmed by 6 bases and 5 bases, with 17 bases remaining between them. In DNA, the CDR3 is TGTGCCAGCAGCCCCGTTTCAGGGCGACACGAGCAGTACTTC. As protein: CASSPVSGRHEQYF.

This clone has only a few counts. The chain has TRBV7-3 and TRBJ2-3; possible D gene TRBD2, 5 bases. Germline V gene data show CDR1 as SGHTA and CDR2 as FQGTGA. The V gene lost 3 bases and the J gene lost 5 bases, with 12 bases spanning the gap. This CDR3 has 14 residues. The CDR3 reads CASSFGWAGDTQYF. CDR3 DNA: TGTGCCAGCAGCTTCGGCTGGGCGGGAGATACGCAGTATTTT.

The chain employs TRBV6-5 and TRBJ1-2; D is undetermined. Germline assignment: CDR1 MNHEY and CDR2 SVGAGI. Trimming left V 6 bases short and J 4 bases short, with 12 bases between. This CDR3 has 13 residues. CDR3 nucleotides: TGTGCCAGCAGCCAAATCGGGGTCTATGGCTACACCTTC. Translating gives CASSQIGVYGYTF.

Only a few counts were recorded for this clone. The V gene is TRBV18, the J gene TRBJ1-1; unclear D gene. Per germline, CDR1 KGHSH and CDR2 LQKENI. Trimming shortened V by 1 base and J by 3 bases, and 6 bases separated the two germline ends. This CDR3 is built from 13 residues. The CDR3 spells CASSPLQDTEAFF. The CDR3 DNA follows: TGTGCCAGCTCACCACTTCAGGACACTGAAGCTTTCTTT.

This clone was seen a few times. The genes are TRBV5-1 and TRBJ2-5; possible D gene TRBD2, 6 bases. Looked up from germline, CDR1 is SGHRS and CDR2 is YFSETQ. V lost 5 bases to trimming and J lost 1 base, with 12 bases between them. The CDR3 sequence is 14 residues long. The CDR3 sequence: CASSFLAIQETQYF. The DNA for the CDR3 is TGCGCCAGCAGTTTCCTAGCGATCCAAGAGACCCAGTACTTC. The full variable domain, in which reference TRBV5-1 and TRBJ2-5 provide the parts outside the CDR3, is KAGVTQTPRYLIKTRGQQVTLSCSPISGHRSVSWYQQTPGQGLQFLFEYFSETQRNKGNFPGRFSGRQFSNSRSEMNVSTLELGDSALYLCASSFLAIQETQYFGPGTRLLVL.

A few counts support this clone. The chain uses TRBV4-3 and TRBJ2-3, with 9 bases fitting TRBD2. Germline assignment: CDR1 LGHNA and CDR2 YSLEER. The CDR3 totals 15 residues. With 6 bases clipped from V and 0 bases from J, the junction kept 4 bases outside the gene matches. The CDR3 loop reads CASSRTSVSTDTQYF. DNA of the CDR3: TGCGCCAGCAGTCGGACTAGCGTTAGCACAGATACGCAGTATTTT.

This clone was found a few times. This chain joins TRBV28 and TRBJ2-7, with 10 bases lining up with TRBD1. CDR1 and CDR2 (germline): MDHEN, SYDVKM. There are 14 residues in the CDR3. Trimming at V came to 3 bases and at J to 5 bases, leaving 4 bases not matched to a gene. The CDR3: CASSFGGQGNEQYF. The CDR3 DNA sequence: TGTGCCAGCAGTTTTGGGGGACAGGGGAACGAGCAGTACTTC.

This clone was detected a few times. The chain carries TRBV28 and TRBJ2-2; 7 bases agree with TRBD1. After removal of 6 bases from V and 5 bases from J, the junction contained 6 bases not matched to a gene. This CDR3 comprises 14 residues. Looked up from germline, CDR1 is MDHEN and CDR2 is SYDVKM. For the CDR3, the DNA is TGTGCCAGCAGCACAGGGGCTTTAACCGGGGAGCTGTTTTTT. Translating it yields CASSTGALTGELFF.

About this clone: Other DNA sequences in this sample translate to the same CDR3. The chain uses TRBV5-4 and TRBJ2-1; D is uncertain. The ends were cut back, 0 bases at V and 7 bases at J, with 5 bases in the middle. From germline, CDR1 is SGHNT and CDR2 YYREEE (reference sequence). This CDR3 is 12 amino acids long. The CDR3 DNA reads as TGTGCCAGCAGCTTGGATCGGAATGAGCAGTTCTTC. Translated: CASSLDRNEQFF.

This clone has just a few counts. This sequence joins TRBV27 and TRBJ2-3, with 11 bases fitting TRBD2. The CDR3 is made up of 14 amino acids. CDR1 and CDR2 from the germline V gene are MNHEY and SMNVEV (reference sequence). Germline trimming cut 8 bases from V and 1 base from J; bases unmatched to any gene: 2. The CDR3 loop is CASRLAGRTDTQYF. For the CDR3, the DNA is TGTGCCAGCCGACTAGCGGGACGCACAGATACGCAGTATTTT.

The chain recombines TRBV29-1 with TRBJ1-1; 8 bases fit TRBD1. V lost 4 bases, J lost 5 bases, and 3 bases stayed unmatched. Germline CDR1 is SQVTM and CDR2 is ANQGSEA. The CDR3 contains 12 residues. CDR3 nucleotides: TGCAGCGTTGGACAGGGGAAGACTGAAGCTTTCTTT. Encoded protein: CSVGQGKTEAFF. Drawing the rest from reference TRBV29-1 and TRBJ1-1, the complete variable domain is SAVISQKPSRDICQRGTSLTIQCQVDSQVTMMFWYRQQPGQSLTLIATANQGSEATYESGFVIDKFPISRPNLTFSTLTVSNMSPEDSSIYLCSVGQGKTEAFFGQGTRLTVV.

This chain connects TRBV2 to TRBJ2-5; D gene ambiguous. Per the germline V gene, CDR1 is SNHLY and CDR2 is FYNNEI. The CDR3 length is 16 residues. V was pared by 0 bases and J by 1 base, with 12 bases between. The CDR3 sequence is CASSEAEDLIQETQYF. CDR3 coding DNA: TGTGCCAGCAGTGAAGCGGAAGACCTAATCCAAGAGACCCAGTACTTC.

In this sample, this clone turned up a few times. J is TRBJ2-1 and V is TRBV9; 7 bases are a match to TRBD1. Germline V gene lookup returns CDR1 SGDLS and CDR2 YYNGEE. This CDR3 contains 16 residues. V was clipped by 0 bases and J by 5 bases; unmatched bases: 8. The CDR3 here is CASSVAPGQSHNEQFF. DNA of the CDR3: TGTGCCAGCAGCGTAGCTCCGGGACAGAGTCACAATGAGCAGTTCTTC. Looking up the rest from reference TRBV9 and TRBJ2-1 gives the full variable domain: DSGVTQTPKHLITATGQRVTLRCSPRSGDLSVYWYQQSLDQGLQFLIQYYNGEERAKGNILERFSAQQFPDLHSELNLSSLELGDSALYFCASSVAPGQSHNEQFFGPGTRLTVL.

This sequence joins TRBV4-2 and TRBJ1-5; 8 bases line up with TRBD1. CDR1 is LGHNA and CDR2 is YNFKEQ in the germline V gene. CDR3 length equals 15 residues. V was pared by 4 bases and J by 2 bases, with 4 bases of the junction left unmatched. As DNA, the CDR3 is TGTGCCAGCAGCCTTGGACAGGGTGGCAATCAGCCCCAGCATTTT. Its protein is CASSLGQGGNQPQHF.

J is TRBJ2-7 and V is TRBV6-5, with D uncertain. Germline V CDR1 and CDR2: MNHEY, SVGAGI. The CDR3 spans 11 residues. V lost 4 bases, J lost 3 bases, and 4 bases lay in between. The CDR3: CASSSFYEQYF. The CDR3 DNA is TGTGCCAGCAGTTCCTTCTACGAGCAGTACTTC.

The chain carries TRBV5-6 and TRBJ2-3, with a possible D match to TRBD1 (5 bases). Germline CDR1 SGHDT, CDR2 YYEEEE. Trimming left V 1 base short and J 1 base short, with 16 bases between. The CDR3 sequence is 17 residues long. As DNA, the CDR3 is TGTGCCAGCAGCTTGTTCGGTTCAGACAGACGCACAGATACGCAGTATTTT. Amino acid sequence: CASSLFGSDRRTDTQYF.